This TCR beta chain stems from a study of cytomegalovirus exposure and HLA in healthy donors. Germline V gives CDR1 SGHTA, CDR2 FQGNSA. After removal of 5 bases from V and 4 bases from J, the junction contained 3 bases not matched to a gene. The length of the CDR3 is 14 residues. The PCR made use of 60 Vbeta and 13 Jbeta primers. TCRdb's table, derived via immunoSEQ multiplex PCR, lists solely in-frame clones and lacks some. Here the sample spans roughly 180,000 clones, about 83% being singletons. This sequence was found in a female donor in good health and CMV-seronegative. The sample consisted of PBMCs. V gene TRBV7-2 combines with J gene TRBJ2-2, with 8 positions matching TRBD2. The CDR3 spells CASSRGGFTGELFF. The CDR3 bases are TGTGCCAGCAGCCGGGGGGGTTTCACCGGGGAGCTGTTTTTT.